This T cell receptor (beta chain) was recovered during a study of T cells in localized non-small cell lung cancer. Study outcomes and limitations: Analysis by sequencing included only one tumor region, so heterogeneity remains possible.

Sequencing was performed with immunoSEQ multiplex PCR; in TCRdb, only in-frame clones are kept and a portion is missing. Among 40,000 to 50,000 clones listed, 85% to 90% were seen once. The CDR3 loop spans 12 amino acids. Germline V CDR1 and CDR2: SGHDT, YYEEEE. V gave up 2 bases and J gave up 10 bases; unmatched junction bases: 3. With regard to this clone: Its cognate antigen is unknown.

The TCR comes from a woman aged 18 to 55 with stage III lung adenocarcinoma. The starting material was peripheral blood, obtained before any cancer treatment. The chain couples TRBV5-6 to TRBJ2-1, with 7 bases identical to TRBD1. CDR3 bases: TGTGCCAGCAGCTTTAACAGGGGCGAGCAGTTCTTC. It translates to CASSFNRGEQFF.